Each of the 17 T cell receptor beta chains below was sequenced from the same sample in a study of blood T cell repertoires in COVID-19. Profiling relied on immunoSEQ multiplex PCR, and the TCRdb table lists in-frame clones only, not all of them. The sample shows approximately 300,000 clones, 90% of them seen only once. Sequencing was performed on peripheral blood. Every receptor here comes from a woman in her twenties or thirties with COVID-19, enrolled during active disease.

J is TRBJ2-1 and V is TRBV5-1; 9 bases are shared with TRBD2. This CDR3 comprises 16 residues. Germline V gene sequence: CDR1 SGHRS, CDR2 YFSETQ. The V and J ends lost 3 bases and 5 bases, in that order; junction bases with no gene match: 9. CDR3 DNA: TGCGCCAGCAGCTCCTCGGGTAGCGGGAGCCACAATGAGCAGTTCTTC. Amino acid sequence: CASSSSGSGSHNEQFF.

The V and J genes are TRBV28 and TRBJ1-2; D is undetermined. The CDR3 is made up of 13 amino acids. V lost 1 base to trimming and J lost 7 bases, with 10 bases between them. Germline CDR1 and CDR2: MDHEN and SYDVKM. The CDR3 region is CASSLSGYRGYTF. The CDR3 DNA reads TGTGCCAGCAGTTTATCGGGGTATCGTGGCTACACCTTC.

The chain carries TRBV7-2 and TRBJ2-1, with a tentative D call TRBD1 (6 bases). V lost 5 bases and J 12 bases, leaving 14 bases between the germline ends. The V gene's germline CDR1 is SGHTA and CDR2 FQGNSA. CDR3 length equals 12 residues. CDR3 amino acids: CASSRRTAMQFF. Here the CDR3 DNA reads TGTGCCAGCAGCCGGAGGACAGCTATGCAGTTCTTC.

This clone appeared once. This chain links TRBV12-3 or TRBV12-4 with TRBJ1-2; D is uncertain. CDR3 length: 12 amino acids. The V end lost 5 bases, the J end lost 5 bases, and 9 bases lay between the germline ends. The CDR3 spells CASSPGEYGYTF. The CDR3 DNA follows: TGTGCCAGCAGTCCGGGAGAGTATGGCTACACCTTC.

The CDR3, as DNA: TGTGCCAGCAGCCCCAGGGCCACCGGGGAGCTGTTTTTT. This sequence encodes CASSPRATGELFF. The chain has TRBV11-3 and TRBJ2-2, with D maybe TRBD1 (5 bases). With 5 bases removed from V and 4 bases from J, the gap between germline ends came to 8 bases. This CDR3 has 13 amino acids. Germline loops: CDR1 SGHNT, CDR2 YENEEA.

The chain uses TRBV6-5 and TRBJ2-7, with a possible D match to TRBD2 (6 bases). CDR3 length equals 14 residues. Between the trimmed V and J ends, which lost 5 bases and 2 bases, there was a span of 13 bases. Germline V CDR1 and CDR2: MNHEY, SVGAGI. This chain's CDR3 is CASSQTRQPYEQYF. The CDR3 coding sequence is TGTGCCAGCAGTCAGACTAGACAGCCCTACGAGCAGTACTTC.

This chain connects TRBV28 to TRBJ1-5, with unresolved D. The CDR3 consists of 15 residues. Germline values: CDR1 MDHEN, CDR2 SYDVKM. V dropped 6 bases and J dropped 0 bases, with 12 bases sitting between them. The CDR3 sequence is CASSPQFYSNQPQHF. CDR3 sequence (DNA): TGTGCCAGCAGCCCCCAGTTTTATAGCAATCAGCCCCAGCATTTT.

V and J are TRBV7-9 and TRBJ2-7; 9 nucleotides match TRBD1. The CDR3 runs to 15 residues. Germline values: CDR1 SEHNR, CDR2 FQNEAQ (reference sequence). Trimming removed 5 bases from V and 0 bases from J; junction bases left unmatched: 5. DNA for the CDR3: TGTGCCAGCAGCGTCGGACAGGGGCCCTCCTACGAGCAGTACTTC. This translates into CASSVGQGPSYEQYF.

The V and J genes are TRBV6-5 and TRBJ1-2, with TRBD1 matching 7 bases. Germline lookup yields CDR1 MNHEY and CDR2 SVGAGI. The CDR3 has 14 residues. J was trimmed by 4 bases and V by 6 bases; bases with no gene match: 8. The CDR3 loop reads CASRPGTAFYGYTF. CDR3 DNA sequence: TGTGCCAGCAGACCCGGGACAGCTTTCTATGGCTACACCTTC.

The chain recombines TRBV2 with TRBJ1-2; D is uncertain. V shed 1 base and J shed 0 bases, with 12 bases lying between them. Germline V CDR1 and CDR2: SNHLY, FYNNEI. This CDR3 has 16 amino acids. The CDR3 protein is CASSEELISSNYGYTF. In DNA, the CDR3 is TGTGCCAGCAGTGAAGAGCTGATTTCTTCTAACTATGGCTACACCTTC.

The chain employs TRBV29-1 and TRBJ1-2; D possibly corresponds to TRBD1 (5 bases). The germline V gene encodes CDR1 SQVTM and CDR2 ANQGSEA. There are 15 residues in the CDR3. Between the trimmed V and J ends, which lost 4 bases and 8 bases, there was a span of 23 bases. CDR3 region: CSVVTLGQGAWGYTF. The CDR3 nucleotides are TGCAGCGTTGTAACCCTGGGGCAGGGCGCTTGGGGCTACACCTTC.

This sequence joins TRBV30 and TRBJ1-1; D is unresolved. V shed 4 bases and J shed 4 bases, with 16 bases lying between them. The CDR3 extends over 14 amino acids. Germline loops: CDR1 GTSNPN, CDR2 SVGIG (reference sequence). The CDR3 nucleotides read TGTGCCTGGAAATTGGGCCCCGCCAGCACTGAAGCTTTCTTT. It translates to CAWKLGPASTEAFF.

CDR3 region: CSVEAPGETQYF. CDR3 DNA sequence: TGCAGCGTTGAAGCCCCAGGGGAGACCCAGTACTTC. The rearrangement links TRBV29-1 to TRBJ2-5; a weak D match, TRBD1 (5 bases). The CDR3 totals 12 residues. V lost 1 base to trimming and J lost 5 bases, with 8 bases between them. CDR1 is SQVTM, CDR2 ANQGSEA, per germline.

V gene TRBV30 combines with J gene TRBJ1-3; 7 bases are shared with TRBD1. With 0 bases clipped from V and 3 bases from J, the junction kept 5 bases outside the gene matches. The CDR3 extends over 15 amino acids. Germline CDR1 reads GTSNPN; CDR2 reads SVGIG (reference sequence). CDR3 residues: CAWSVKGGGGNTIYF. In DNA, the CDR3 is TGTGCCTGGAGTGTGAAAGGGGGCGGTGGAAACACCATATATTTT.

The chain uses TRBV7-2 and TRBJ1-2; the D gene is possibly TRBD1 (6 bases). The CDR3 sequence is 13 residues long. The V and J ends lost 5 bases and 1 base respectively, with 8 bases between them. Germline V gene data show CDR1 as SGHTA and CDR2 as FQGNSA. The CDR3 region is CASSPGHNYGYTF. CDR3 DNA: TGTGCCAGCAGCCCGGGACATAACTATGGCTACACCTTC.

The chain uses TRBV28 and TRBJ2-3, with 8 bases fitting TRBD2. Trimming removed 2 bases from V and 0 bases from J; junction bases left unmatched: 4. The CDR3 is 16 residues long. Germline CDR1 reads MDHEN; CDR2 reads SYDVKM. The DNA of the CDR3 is TGTGCCAGCAGTTTACTTAGCGGGGCGAGCACAGATACGCAGTATTTT. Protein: CASSLLSGASTDTQYF.

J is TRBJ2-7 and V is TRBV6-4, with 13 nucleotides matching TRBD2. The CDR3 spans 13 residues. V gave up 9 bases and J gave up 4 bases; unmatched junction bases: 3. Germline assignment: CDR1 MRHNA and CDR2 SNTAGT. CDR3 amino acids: CARPGLAGYEQYF. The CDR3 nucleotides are TGTGCCAGGCCGGGACTAGCGGGGTACGAGCAGTACTTC.